The source of this TCR beta chain is a study of CD8 T cells in Susac syndrome. TEMRA cells were enriched by FACS, and CD4+ and CD8+ T cells were negatively isolated. The trim removed 4 bases at V and 3 bases at J, leaving 2 bases unmatched. Germline lookup yields CDR1 SQVTM and CDR2 ANQGSEA. This CDR3 spans 13 amino acids. Random hexamers were used to reverse transcribe roughly 0.5 to 1 ug of RNA. TCRdb passed the immunoSEQ multiplex PCR reads through MiXCR, listing each CDR3 protein once. The data hold some 99,000 distinct CDR3 sequences, with over 90% observed a single time. This TCR was recovered from a human donor with Susac syndrome. This chain connects TRBV29-1 to TRBJ2-2, with 7 bases aligning to TRBD2. The sample consisted of CD4+ T cells from PBMCs. CDR3 region: CSVGGGYTGELFF. Written as DNA, the CDR3 is TGCAGCGTTGGGGGGGGGTACACCGGGGAGCTGTTTTTT.